The next 7 T cell receptor beta chains were all read from a single sample in a study of blood T cell repertoires in COVID-19 (dated by TCRdb to about 2020). The library came from the immunoSEQ multiplex PCR assay. This immuneACCESS table, as held by TCRdb, lists in-frame sequences with V and J called but not all clones. Of the missing ones, under half trace to an unresolved V gene in checked studies; the others have no known cause. Across this sample there are about 140,000 clones, with about nine tenths seen only once. The ten largest clonotypes hold around 11% of the sample. The material sequenced was PBMCs or T cells enriched from blood (not recorded which). The source is a man aged 60 to 75 who had recovered from COVID-19.

This clone was recorded a few times. This sequence joins TRBV11-2 and TRBJ2-7; TRBD1 matches 9 bases. This CDR3 has 15 amino acids. Trimming took 4 bases from V and 3 from J; bases not matched to a gene: 7. Germline values: CDR1 SGHAT, CDR2 FQNNGV. As DNA, the CDR3 is TGTGCCAGCAGCTCCGGAGGGACAGGGAACTACGAGCAGTACTTC. Translation gives CASSSGGTGNYEQYF.

This chain connects TRBV28 to TRBJ1-2, with 8 bases lining up with TRBD1. The V gene's germline CDR1 is MDHEN and CDR2 SYDVKM. V was pared by 4 bases and J by 5 bases, with 9 bases of the junction left unmatched. There are 15 residues in the CDR3. The CDR3 nucleotides are TGTGCCAGCAGTTCTTCAGATCGGACAGGGTATGGCTACACCTTC. Its protein product is CASSSSDRTGYGYTF.

This chain links TRBV10-1 with TRBJ2-3; 7 bases fit TRBD2. V lost 0 bases to trimming and J lost 6 bases; unmatched junction nucleotides: 9. The CDR3 length is 16 residues. Germline V gene sequence: CDR1 WNHNN, CDR2 SYGVQD (reference sequence). The CDR3 nucleotides are TGCGCCAGCAGTGAGTCGACCCAGCGGGAAAAGGATACGCAGTATTTT. This sequence encodes CASSESTQREKDTQYF.

As concerns this clone: This CDR3 is also generated by other DNA sequences in the sample. The CDR3 coding sequence is TGTGCCAGCAGCCTTAGACTAGCGGCCTACAATGAGCAGTTCTTC. Translated: CASSLRLAAYNEQFF. The chain uses TRBV3-1 (or the pseudogene TRBV3-2) and TRBJ2-1, with TRBD2 matching 9 bases. The CDR3 spans 15 residues. The junction had 3 bases not matched to a gene; V was cut back by 4 bases and J by 2 bases. From germline, CDR1 is LGHDT and CDR2 YNNKEL (reference sequence).

The genes are TRBV4-1 and TRBJ2-7; TRBD1 aligns across 8 bases. V lost 8 bases and J lost 3; bases outside the gene matches: 6. CDR1 is MGHRA, CDR2 YSYEKL, per germline. This CDR3 is 13 amino acids long. The CDR3 coding sequence is TGCGCCAGCTCGCCACAGGGGGACTACGAGCAGTACTTC. Translated: CASSPQGDYEQYF.

This clone was seen only a few times. CDR3 bases: TGCGCCAGCAGTGGGGACAGCTACGAGCAGTACTTC. Its protein product is CASSGDSYEQYF. The chain joins TRBV10-1 to TRBJ2-7; 7 nucleotides agree with TRBD1. Germline V CDR1 and CDR2: WNHNN, SYGVQD (reference sequence). Unmatched junction bases numbered 0, after V lost 4 bases and J lost 3 bases. The CDR3 has 12 residues.

This chain links TRBV2 with TRBJ2-5; the D gene is possibly TRBD1 (6 bases). The CDR3 consists of 15 residues. Looked up from germline, CDR1 is SNHLY and CDR2 is FYNNEI. V was cut by 7 bases and J by 1 base, with 16 bases left in between. The CDR3 DNA is TGTGCCAGCAACCGGGACAACAAGTTCCAAGAGACCCAGTACTTC. This gives the protein CASNRDNKFQETQYF.